The next 21 T cell receptor beta chains were all read from a single sample in a study of blood T cells in healthy people across ages. A second PCR, run for about 7 to 11 cycles, used a sample-barcoded 5' primer plus a J-beta primer mix. TCRdb processed the 5' RACE reads anew with MiXCR; each CDR3 protein has one entry. The sample has 800,000 or so distinct CDR3 sequences; about 25% are singletons. The sample also formed part of further work on T cells of mothers and their children.

The sequenced sample was blood. The source is a boy aged 5-17 years in good health.

CDR3 residues: CASSTQVTGGSSYEQYF. For the CDR3, the DNA is TGCGCCAGCAGCACACAGGTTACAGGGGGATCCTCCTACGAGCAGTACTTC. The J gene is TRBJ2-7, the V gene TRBV4-3; 8 nucleotides agree with TRBD1. The length of the CDR3 is 17 residues. Germline lookup yields CDR1 LGHNA and CDR2 YSLEER. V gave up 5 bases and J gave up 0 bases; unmatched junction bases: 12.

This clonotype was recorded only once. This chain links TRBV20-1 with TRBJ1-6; possible D gene TRBD1, 5 bases. Germline CDR1 DFQATT, CDR2 SNEGSKA (reference sequence). This CDR3 is 17 amino acids long. Trimming stripped 1 base from V and 5 bases from J, with 18 bases between. Here the CDR3 reads CSARAFQGRSNNSPLHF. The CDR3 DNA reads as TGCAGTGCTAGAGCCTTCCAGGGCCGCTCGAATAATTCACCCCTCCACTTT.

This clonotype was picked up a small number of times. The rearrangement links TRBV20-1 to TRBJ2-7, with 9 bases that match TRBD2. V lost 2 bases to trimming and J lost 6 bases; unmatched junction nucleotides: 8. CDR1 and CDR2 from the germline V gene are DFQATT and SNEGSKA (reference sequence). This CDR3 comprises 14 residues. The CDR3 is CSARFAGGRREQYF. The CDR3 coding sequence is TGCAGTGCTAGATTTGCGGGGGGGCGGCGCGAGCAGTACTTC.

In its sample, this clonotype was seen a few times. This rearrangement joins TRBV29-1 to TRBJ1-5; 9 nucleotides match TRBD1. CDR1 is SQVTM and CDR2 is ANQGSEA in the germline V gene. This CDR3 is 15 amino acids long. V was pared by 6 bases and J by 3 bases, with 9 bases of the junction left unmatched. The CDR3: CSVSQGAGVNQPQHF. CDR3 bases: TGCAGCGTGTCACAGGGGGCGGGTGTCAATCAGCCCCAGCATTTT.

The rearrangement joins TRBV27 to TRBJ2-3; no clear D gene. Deletions cut 1 base from V and 3 bases from J, with 11 bases between. This CDR3 is 15 amino acids long. Germline V lookup: CDR1 MNHEY, CDR2 SMNVEV (reference sequence). The CDR3 region has the DNA TGTGCCAGCAGTTTATTGTCGGCAGGAACAGATACGCAGTATTTT. Its translation: CASSLLSAGTDTQYF.

This clonotype appeared a few times. This chain links TRBV12-3 or TRBV12-4 with TRBJ2-5; D is possibly TRBD1 (5 bases). The DNA end is a closer match to TRBJ2-7, so the J assignment may be wrong. This CDR3 is 14 amino acids long. The CDR3 region has the DNA TGTGCCAGCAGTAAGGGGCAGGCCCAGGGCGAGCAGTACTTC. Protein: CASSKGQAQGEQYF.

V is TRBV6-1 and J is TRBJ2-7; D is unresolved. Germline CDR1 is MNHNS and CDR2 is SASEGT. This CDR3 contains 13 residues. V dropped 1 base and J dropped 3 bases, with 7 bases sitting between them. CDR3 region: CASSEVSIYEQYF. Written as DNA, the CDR3 is TGTGCCAGCAGTGAAGTTTCAATCTACGAGCAGTACTTC.

This chain uses TRBV4-3 with TRBJ2-1, with TRBD2 matching over 8 bases. V was pared by 0 bases and J by 8 bases, with 12 bases of the junction left unmatched. Germline V gene sequence: CDR1 LGHNA, CDR2 YSLEER. The CDR3 is 17 amino acids. The CDR3 DNA sequence: TGCGCCAGCAGCCAAGATGGGGGAGCGGGAGCGGGATATGAGCAGTTCTTC. This codes for CASSQDGGAGAGYEQFF.

The rearrangement uses TRBV4-3 and TRBJ2-5; D not certain. The J call may be in error: the DNA end matches TRBJ2-7 better. Germline V gene sequence: CDR1 LGHNA, CDR2 YSLEER. The CDR3 covers 15 residues. CDR3: CASSQARSWEYEQYF. CDR3 in DNA: TGCGCCAGCAGCCAAGCGCGGAGTTGGGAATACGAGCAGTACTTC.

The sample holds many counts of this clonotype. The chain joins TRBV25-1 to TRBJ2-5; TRBD2 is a possible D gene (6 bases). The J call may not be correct, given that the DNA end is closer to TRBJ2-7. Per germline, CDR1 MGHDK and CDR2 SYGVNS. This CDR3 contains 15 residues. CDR3: CASSPRDSFSYEQYF. The CDR3 DNA is TGTGCCAGCAGTCCCCGGGACTCTTTCTCCTACGAGCAGTACTTC.

Points on this clonotype: The CDR3 does not end in the conserved phenylalanine or tryptophan, so this is likely a read error. The chain recombines TRBV15 with TRBJ1-4; D not resolved. Trimming took off 3 bases at V and 6 bases at J, with 8 bases between the two ends. Germline assignment: CDR1 LNHNV and CDR2 YYDKDF (reference sequence). This CDR3 has 13 amino acids. The CDR3 sequence: CATSRGMDEKLFS. For the CDR3, the DNA is TGTGCCACCAGCAGGGGGATGGATGAAAAACTGTTTTCT.

This chain uses TRBV7-9 with TRBJ1-1; 9 nucleotides align to TRBD1. J gave up 5 bases and V 4 bases, and 8 bases lay outside the gene matches. The CDR3 is 15 residues long. The germline V gene encodes CDR1 SEHNR and CDR2 FQNEAQ (reference sequence). CDR3 residues: CASSSLLGQGTEAFF. Here the CDR3 DNA reads TGTGCCAGCAGCTCTCTTCTAGGACAGGGGACTGAAGCTTTCTTT.

The genes are TRBV7-2 and TRBJ2-5; D is perhaps TRBD2 (6 bases). The DNA end lines up better with TRBJ2-7; the J call may be wrong. This CDR3 spans 15 amino acids. Germline CDR1 and CDR2: SGHTA and FQGNSA. DNA of the CDR3: TGTGCCAGCAGCACCACTAGCTCCAGCTCCTACGAGCAGTACTTC. Protein: CASSTTSSSSYEQYF.

This chain links TRBV10-3 with TRBJ1-1, with TRBD1 identical over 8 bases. V gave up 6 bases and J gave up 3 bases; unmatched junction bases: 9. The CDR3 runs 15 residues. Germline V gene sequence: CDR1 ENHRY, CDR2 SYGVKD. The CDR3 region is CAIRNRGLEYTEAFF. Written as DNA, the CDR3 is TGTGCCATCAGAAACAGGGGGTTGGAGTACACTGAAGCTTTCTTT.

This clonotype came up a few times. The chain uses TRBV24-1 and TRBJ2-2; D unresolved. The DNA end is a closer match to TRBJ2-3, so the J assignment may be wrong. Germline V gene lookup returns CDR1 KGHDR and CDR2 SFDVKD. This CDR3 has 16 amino acids. The CDR3 region is CATSDFTRSGADTQYF. The CDR3 nucleotides are TGTGCCACCAGTGATTTTACCCGGTCTGGTGCAGATACGCAGTATTTT.

This chain joins TRBV4-3 and TRBJ1-2; D uncertain. The CDR3 has 17 amino acids. Trimming cost V 1 base and J 5 bases, with 20 bases left between them. The germline gives CDR1 LGHNA, CDR2 YSLEER. The DNA of the CDR3 is TGCGCCAGCAGCCAAGGGGCGGTATCGGGCAGCCGTTATGGCTACACCTTC. Protein product: CASSQGAVSGSRYGYTF.

A single count supports this clonotype. The V gene is TRBV28, the J gene TRBJ2-7; no reliable D call. Germline loops: CDR1 MDHEN, CDR2 SYDVKM. This CDR3 region has 12 residues. With 3 bases removed from V and 6 bases from J, the gap between germline ends came to 9 bases. The CDR3 coding sequence is TGTGCCAGCAGTTTTCTACGTCGCGAGCAGTACTTC. Its protein product is CASSFLRREQYF. The full variable domain, rest sourced from reference TRBV28 and TRBJ2-7, is DVKVTQSSRYLVKRTGEKVFLECVQDMDHENMFWYRQDPGLGLRLIYFSYDVKMKEKGDIPEGYSVSREKKERFSLILESASTNQTSMYLCASSFLRREQYFGPGTRLTVT.

This clonotype was picked up a small number of times. The chain is built from TRBV14 and TRBJ2-1; TRBD2 matches 11 bases. CDR3 length: 17 residues. The junction had 7 bases not matched to a gene; V was cut back by 4 bases and J by 2 bases. Per the germline V gene, CDR1 is SGHDN and CDR2 is FVKESK. CDR3 loop: CASSPPGSGGAYNEQFF. The CDR3 DNA reads TGTGCCAGCAGCCCTCCGGGTAGCGGGGGGGCCTACAATGAGCAGTTCTTC.

This rearrangement joins TRBV7-9 to TRBJ1-4, with 7 bases that match TRBD1. V dropped 0 bases and J dropped 8; count of bases not matched to a gene: 9. Germline CDR1 SEHNR, CDR2 FQNEAQ (reference sequence). This CDR3 has 16 amino acids. The CDR3 DNA sequence: TGTGCCAGCAGCTTAGCGGAGGGGGCGCGAGGGGAAAAACTGTTTTTT. It encodes CASSLAEGARGEKLFF.

A note on this clonotype: At one of its ends the junction is not consistent with the germline gene, which may arise from a read error. The V call is TRBV6-4, the J call TRBJ2-3, with 9 bases fitting TRBD2. Per germline, CDR1 MRHNA and CDR2 SNTAGT. The CDR3 is 15 amino acids. The CDR3 sequence is CASSEGGGATDTQYF. CDR3 DNA: TGTGCCAGTAGTGAAGGCGGGGGGGCGACAGATACGCAGTATTTT.

CDR3 bases: TGTGCCAGCGGGTTCTCTGGAAACACCATATATTTT. It codes for CASGFSGNTIYF. The chain combines TRBV27 with TRBJ1-3; D gene uncertain. Germline V gene lookup returns CDR1 MNHEY and CDR2 SMNVEV (reference sequence). Trimming took 8 bases from V and 0 from J, leaving 5 bases between them. The CDR3 runs to 12 residues.